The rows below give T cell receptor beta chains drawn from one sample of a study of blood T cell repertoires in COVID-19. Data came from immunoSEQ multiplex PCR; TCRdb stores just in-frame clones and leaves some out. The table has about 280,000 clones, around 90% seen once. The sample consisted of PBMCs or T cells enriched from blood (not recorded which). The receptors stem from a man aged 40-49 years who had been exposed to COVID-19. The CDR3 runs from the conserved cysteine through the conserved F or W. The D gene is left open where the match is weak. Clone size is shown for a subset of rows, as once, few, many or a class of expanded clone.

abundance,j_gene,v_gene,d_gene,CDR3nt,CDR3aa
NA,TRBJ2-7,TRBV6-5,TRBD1,TGTGCCAGCGGGGACAGGGACTCCTACGAGCAGTACTTC,CASGDRDSYEQYF
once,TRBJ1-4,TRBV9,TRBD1,TGTGCCAGCAGCGGCGACCAGGGACAGGAAAAACTGTTTTTT,CASSGDQGQEKLFF
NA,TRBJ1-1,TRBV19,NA,TGTGCCAGTAGTATAGGAGCGGAGACTGAAGCTTTCTTT,CASSIGAETEAFF
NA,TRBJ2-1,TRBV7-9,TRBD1,TGTGCCAGCAGCTTAGCGGAGGACAGGGAGTTCTTC,CASSLAEDREFF
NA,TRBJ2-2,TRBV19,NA,TGTGCCAGTAGTACGACACCCACCGGGGAGCTGTTTTTT,CASSTTPTGELFF
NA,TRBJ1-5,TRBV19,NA,TGTGCCAGTAGTAGGAGTCACAGGAACAATCAGCCCCAGCATTTT,CASSRSHRNNQPQHF
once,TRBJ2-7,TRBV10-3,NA,TGTGCCATCAGTGAAGGAGATTACGAGCAGTACTTC,CAISEGDYEQYF
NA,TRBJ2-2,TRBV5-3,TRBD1,TGTGCCAGAAGCAGACAACTTGACAGGGGGGACACCGGGGAGCTGTTTTTT,CARSRQLDRGDTGELFF
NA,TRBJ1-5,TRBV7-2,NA,TGTGCCAGCAGCTTACTCGGCGGGAGGATTAGCAATCAGCCCCAGCATTTT,CASSLLGGRISNQPQHF
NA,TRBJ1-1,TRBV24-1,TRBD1,TGTGCCACCAGTGATTCTAAACTCAGGGGGCGTAAAGAAGCTTTCTTT,CATSDSKLRGRKEAFF
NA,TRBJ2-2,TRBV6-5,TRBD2,TGTGCCAGCACAGAGCGGGAGTACACCGGGGAGCTGTTTTTT,CASTEREYTGELFF
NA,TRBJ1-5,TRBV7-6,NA,TGTGCCAGCAGCTTAGCGGGTAGGGGGAATCAGCCCCAGCATTTT,CASSLAGRGNQPQHF
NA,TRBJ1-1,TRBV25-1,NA,TGTGCCAGCAGGGAAGGGAGATCTGAAGCTTTCTTT,CASREGRSEAFF
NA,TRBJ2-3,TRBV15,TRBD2,TGTGCCACCAGCAGAGATAAATATAGCGGGAGCGCAGATACGCAGTATTTT,CATSRDKYSGSADTQYF
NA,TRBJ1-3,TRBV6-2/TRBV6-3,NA,TGTGCCAGCAGTTACACAGGGCCTGGAAACACCATATATTTT,CASSYTGPGNTIYF
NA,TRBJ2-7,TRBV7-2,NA,TGTGCCAGCAGAAAAACCGGGGTTTACGAGCAGTACTTC,CASRKTGVYEQYF
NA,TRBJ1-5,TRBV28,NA,TGTGCCAGCAGTTTGGGGCAGATAAATCAGCCCCAGCATTTT,CASSLGQINQPQHF
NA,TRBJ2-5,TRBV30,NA,TGTGCCTGGAGTGATCCCGCAGGACAGAAAGAGACCCAGTACTTC,CAWSDPAGQKETQYF
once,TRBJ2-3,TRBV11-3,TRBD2,TGTGCCAGCAGGCGGTCGGGGGGAACAGATACGCAGTATTTT,CASRRSGGTDTQYF
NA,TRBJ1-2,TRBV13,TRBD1,TGTGCCAGCAGCGATACAGGGGCAGTCGACTATGGCTACACCTTC,CASSDTGAVDYGYTF
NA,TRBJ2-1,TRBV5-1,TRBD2,TGCGCCAGCAGCCTTAGCGGGTTTTCCTACAATGAGCAGTTCTTC,CASSLSGFSYNEQFF
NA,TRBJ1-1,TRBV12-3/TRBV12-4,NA,TGTGCCAGCAGTTTGACTGCTGAAGCTTTCTTT,CASSLTAEAFF
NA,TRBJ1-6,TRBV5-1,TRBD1,TGCGCCAGCAGCTTGGACTACTGGACAGGGGATAATTCACCCCTCCACTTT,CASSLDYWTGDNSPLHF